This T cell receptor beta chain is drawn from a study of CD4 and CD8 cells across lung adenocarcinoma regions. In TCRdb, the PCR reads were re-called with MiXCR into one record per CDR3 protein. Of fewer than 20,000 distinct CDR3 sequences listed, around 53% were seen once; the top ten hold about 60%. Localized lung adenocarcinoma, a non-small cell lung cancer, affected the donors. Germline V gene lookup returns CDR1 MNHNS and CDR2 SASEGT. Trimming took 4 bases from V and 2 from J, leaving 7 bases between them. The CDR3 sequence is 13 residues long. The receptor's source is a female donor with lung adenocarcinoma. The CD4 and CD8 labels of this study may be unreliable. Specimen: CD8+ T cells from the center of a lung tumor. V is TRBV6-1 and J is TRBJ2-3; D is possibly TRBD1 or TRBD2 (5 bases each). The CDR3 DNA reads TGTGCCAGCAGTGGGGGGACCACAGATACGCAGTATTTT. This encodes CASSGGTTDTQYF.